A single sample gave rise to the 9 T cell receptor beta chains below, sequenced in a study of cytomegalovirus exposure and HLA in healthy donors. Primers: 60 Vbeta forward and 13 Jbeta reverse. Sequenced by immunoSEQ multiplex PCR; TCRdb stores in-frame clones only, minus some. The table records about 150,000 clones, 60% to 80% of them present only once. The sequenced sample consisted of PBMCs. These receptors were collected from a young woman in good health and CMV-seronegative.

This rearrangement joins TRBV7-6 to TRBJ2-7; D gene unclear. V gave up 5 bases and J gave up 4 bases, with 9 bases separating them. This CDR3 has 12 residues. Germline V CDR1 and CDR2: SGHVS, FNYEAQ. The CDR3 loop is CASSDDIYEQYF. In DNA, the CDR3 is TGTGCCAGCAGCGACGACATTTACGAGCAGTACTTC.

This clone was seen a few times. The V and J genes are TRBV7-8 and TRBJ1-5; D remains unclear. The CDR3 is 15 residues long. Germline V lookup: CDR1 SGHVS, CDR2 FQNEAQ. Between the trimmed V and J ends, which lost 4 bases and 3 bases, there was a span of 13 bases. The CDR3: CASSSTRGDNQPQHF. CDR3 DNA sequence: TGTGCCAGCAGCTCCACGCGAGGAGACAATCAGCCCCAGCATTTT.

The V gene is TRBV27, the J gene TRBJ1-1, with D possibly being TRBD1 (5 bases). This CDR3 has 14 amino acids. With 7 bases removed from V and 10 bases from J, the gap between germline ends came to 22 bases. The germline CDR1 and CDR2 sequences are MNHEY and SMNVEV (reference sequence). The CDR3 here is CASTARGGEIVAFF. The CDR3 DNA is TGTGCCAGCACCGCTCGGGGGGGGGAGATTGTAGCTTTCTTT.

This chain links TRBV5-1 with TRBJ1-1; 12 bases align to TRBD1. Trimming removed 3 bases from V and 6 bases from J; junction bases left unmatched: 12. Germline values: CDR1 SGHRS, CDR2 YFSETQ. CDR3 size: 17 residues. The CDR3 DNA sequence: TGCGCCAGCAGCTCGGGGGGGACAGGGGGCCAGAGCTCTGAAGCTTTCTTT. It encodes CASSSGGTGGQSSEAFF.

The gene calls are TRBV10-2 and TRBJ1-1; D gene unclear. The CDR3 sequence is 12 residues long. V lost 7 bases and J lost 10, with 16 bases in between. Germline V gene lookup returns CDR1 WSHSY and CDR2 SAAADI. CDR3 DNA: TGCGCCAGCACCCAGACAAAGGTGGGAGCTTTCTTT. This sequence encodes CASTQTKVGAFF.

The gene calls are TRBV6-1 and TRBJ2-3, with a weak D call TRBD1 (5 bases). Trimming removed 4 bases at V and 3 bases at J, with 8 bases between. The CDR3 sequence is 13 residues long. CDR1 is MNHNS, CDR2 SASEGT, per germline. CDR3 in amino acids: CASSVQGTDTQYF. CDR3 DNA: TGTGCCAGCAGTGTGCAGGGAACAGATACGCAGTATTTT.

The chain combines TRBV29-1 with TRBJ2-7; 10 bases agree with TRBD1. This CDR3 is 15 amino acids long. CDR1 and CDR2 from the germline V gene are SQVTM and ANQGSEA. V dropped 6 bases and J dropped 4; count of bases not matched to a gene: 12. The CDR3: CSVKNTGQGTYEQYF. The CDR3 DNA reads as TGCAGCGTAAAAAATACGGGACAGGGGACGTACGAGCAGTACTTC.

This clone was recorded a few times. The V gene is TRBV6-1, the J gene TRBJ1-5, with a weak D call TRBD1 (5 bases). The V and J ends lost 7 bases and 0 bases respectively, with 13 bases between them. Germline assignment: CDR1 MNHNS and CDR2 SASEGT. CDR3 length: 15 amino acids. The CDR3 DNA is TGTGCCAGCAACCAGGGCTCCTATAGCAATCAGCCCCAGCATTTT. Translation gives CASNQGSYSNQPQHF.

The rearrangement joins TRBV19 to TRBJ2-5; a weak D match, TRBD2 (6 bases). V gave up 3 bases and J gave up 2 bases, with 10 bases separating them. Germline V gene data show CDR1 as LNHDA and CDR2 as SQIVND (reference sequence). The CDR3 is 14 residues long. The CDR3 loop reads CASSMWGDQETQYF. DNA of the CDR3: TGTGCCAGTAGTATGTGGGGGGATCAAGAGACCCAGTACTTC.